The sequence of this T cell receptor (beta chain) was determined in a study of T cell repertoires in cytomegalovirus infection. Overall study context: Indicated by public TCR beta signatures were CMV infection and matching HLA type. Findings and limits, study-wide: The cumulative frequency of public TCR beta families distinguished individuals who carried CMV together with the relevant HLA.

This clonotype was recorded at least ten times. Its antigen is unidentified. TCRdb analysed the reads with MiXCR anew, one entry per CDR3 protein. This sample carries about 400,000 distinct CDR3 sequences, less than 20% of them seen once, and the ten largest clones take approximately 10%. Germline V CDR1 and CDR2: MNHEY, SVGEGT. With V trimmed by 5 bases and J by 3 bases, 15 bases remained unmatched. The CDR3 is 19 amino acids. The sequenced material came from PBMCs. The V and J genes are TRBV6-2 or TRBV6-3 and TRBJ2-1; 11 nucleotides align to TRBD2. This clonotype was sampled from a human donor in good health (CMV status not recorded). Some clones in this sample may be carry-over from other donors' samples. As DNA, the CDR3 is TGTGCCAGCAGTCTACTCGAACTAGCGGGAGTTGGAAACTACAATGAGCAGTTCTTC. It is translated as CASSLLELAGVGNYNEQFF.